These 9 T cell receptor beta chains came from one sample sequenced in a study of post-analysis software for immune sequencing data. Presence of unique molecular identifiers characterized the TCR beta cDNA libraries. TCRdb re-called the PCR reads through MiXCR, storing one row per CDR3 protein. The data show hundreds of thousands of distinct CDR3 sequences, roughly 38% seen once. Their antigen targets remain unknown. Study findings and constraints: Five TRBV segments, including TRBV5-6, TRBV5-1 and TRBV20-1, were more frequent in patients than controls.

Sequencing used blood. These receptors originate from a girl aged 10 to 17 with multiple sclerosis.

This clonotype occurred a few times. This rearrangement joins TRBV28 to TRBJ2-3, with D perhaps TRBD1 or TRBD2 (5 bases each). This CDR3 is built from 15 residues. Trimming removed 7 bases from V and 6 bases from J, with 20 bases in between. Germline CDR1 is MDHEN and CDR2 is SYDVKM. The CDR3 reads CASTRGVRGVDTQYF. CDR3 coding DNA: TGTGCCAGCACGAGGGGCGTTAGGGGTGTCGATACGCAGTATTTT.

This clonotype was found a few times. This chain joins TRBV12-3 or TRBV12-4 and TRBJ1-4; 7 bases map to TRBD1. This CDR3 has 14 amino acids. V lost 7 bases to trimming and J lost 7 bases; unmatched junction nucleotides: 9. CDR3 region: CASTAVGGGEKLFF. The DNA for the CDR3 is TGTGCCAGCACCGCCGTAGGGGGCGGTGAAAAACTGTTTTTT.

This chain connects TRBV7-2 to TRBJ1-6, with D perhaps matching TRBD1 (5 bases). Germline CDR1 SGHTA, CDR2 FQGNSA. Trimming took 5 bases from V and 7 from J, leaving 15 bases between them. The CDR3 totals 15 residues. The CDR3: CASSPERGGNSPLHF. In nucleotides, the CDR3 is TGTGCCAGCAGCCCAGAGAGGGGAGGGAATTCACCCCTCCACTTT.

This clonotype came up a few times. The rearrangement joins TRBV29-1 to TRBJ1-2; the D gene is possibly TRBD1 (5 bases). The CDR3 is made up of 11 amino acids. V was pared by 8 bases and J by 8 bases, with 15 bases between. Looked up from germline, CDR1 is SQVTM and CDR2 is ANQGSEA. The CDR3 region is CSLGRAEGYTF. CDR3 DNA sequence: TGCAGCTTGGGCAGGGCCGAGGGCTACACCTTC.

The genes are TRBV29-1 and TRBJ1-1; the D gene is possibly TRBD1 (5 bases). The V gene's germline CDR1 is SQVTM and CDR2 ANQGSEA. Trimming stripped 3 bases from V and 2 bases from J, with 13 bases between. This CDR3 comprises 14 residues. The CDR3 sequence is CSVDPGTPNTEAFF. For the CDR3, the DNA is TGCAGCGTTGACCCAGGGACCCCTAACACTGAAGCTTTCTTT.

This clonotype was seen a handful of times. The V call is TRBV4-1, the J call TRBJ1-4; D is possibly TRBD1 (5 bases). Trimming removed 3 bases from V and 8 bases from J, with 10 bases in between. CDR3 length equals 13 residues. Germline CDR1 and CDR2: MGHRA and YSYEKL. The chain's CDR3 is CASSQGVGEKLFF. The CDR3, as DNA: TGCGCCAGCAGCCAGGGGGTCGGGGAAAAACTGTTTTTT.

The chain uses TRBV20-1 and TRBJ2-7; D possibly corresponds to TRBD2 (5 bases). V gave up 6 bases and J gave up 0 bases, with 12 bases separating them. The CDR3 is 13 residues long. CDR1 is DFQATT and CDR2 is SNEGSKA in the germline V gene (reference sequence). The CDR3 sequence is CSAAGSSSYEQYF. CDR3 DNA: TGCAGTGCGGCTGGGAGTAGCTCCTACGAGCAGTACTTC.

The V and J genes are TRBV11-1 and TRBJ2-3; 9 bases agree with TRBD1. With 5 bases clipped from V and 5 bases from J, the junction kept 5 bases outside the gene matches. The CDR3 is made up of 14 amino acids. Germline CDR1 is SGHAT and CDR2 is FQDESV (reference sequence). CDR3 nucleotides: TGTGCCAGCAGCCTCAACAGGGGGCGAGATACGCAGTATTTT. The encoded protein is CASSLNRGRDTQYF.

This chain joins TRBV20-1 and TRBJ2-7; D may correspond to TRBD1 or TRBD2 (6 bases each). Germline CDR1 reads DFQATT; CDR2 reads SNEGSKA (reference sequence). Deletions cut 5 bases from V and 2 bases from J, with 19 bases between. The CDR3 length is 15 residues. CDR3 sequence: CSAGGGRGRTYEQYF. The CDR3 DNA reads as TGCAGTGCTGGAGGCGGCCGGGGGCGTACCTACGAGCAGTACTTC.